What follows are 28 T cell receptor beta chains derived from one specimen sequenced in a study of shared clonotypes between healthy human individuals. The assay was immunoSEQ multiplex PCR, and TCRdb's table has in-frame clones only and misses some. The repertoire holds 2.3 million or so clones, with approximately 93% as singletons. The sample taken for sequencing was naive CD4+ T cells from PBMCs. Subset in this sample: CD45RA+ positively selected. These receptor sequences come from a man aged 18-30 years in good health. Some clones in this sample may be carry-over from other donors' samples.

This chain joins TRBV6-1 and TRBJ2-3; 11 bases are shared with TRBD2. Looked up from germline, CDR1 is MNHNS and CDR2 is SASEGT. The CDR3 is 15 residues long. Trimming at V came to 6 bases and at J to 4 bases, leaving 6 bases not matched to a gene. DNA of the CDR3: TGTGCCAGCAGGGTACTAGCGGGAGTGTCAGATACGCAGTATTTT. It translates to CASRVLAGVSDTQYF.

V and J are TRBV6-5 and TRBJ2-7; D unclear. The germline V gene encodes CDR1 MNHEY and CDR2 SVGAGI. The CDR3 extends over 14 amino acids. The V end lost 2 bases, the J end lost 2 bases, and 10 bases lay between the germline ends. CDR3 amino acids: CASSYTTSAYEQYF. The CDR3 DNA follows: TGTGCCAGCAGTTACACCACGTCCGCCTACGAGCAGTACTTC.

The V and J genes are TRBV5-6 and TRBJ1-4; 10 bases fit TRBD1. The germline gives CDR1 SGHDT, CDR2 YYEEEE. The CDR3 length is 14 residues. The trim removed 4 bases at V and 8 bases at J, leaving 5 bases unmatched. This chain's CDR3 is CASSPGQGSEKLFF. CDR3 DNA sequence: TGTGCCAGCAGCCCGGGACAGGGGAGCGAAAAACTGTTTTTT.

V is TRBV4-1 and J is TRBJ1-5; 8 bases map to TRBD1. V was clipped by 2 bases and J by 7 bases; unmatched bases: 10. The CDR3 extends over 16 amino acids. The germline V gene has CDR1 MGHRA and CDR2 YSYEKL. The CDR3 nucleotides read TGCGCCAGCAGCCAAAACGCTCCCGGGACAGGACAGCCCCAGCATTTT. Translation: CASSQNAPGTGQPQHF.

The CDR3 bases are TGTGCCAGCAGCAAAGCGGCAGGATCTGGGGCCAACGTCCTGACTTTC. Encoded protein: CASSKAAGSGANVLTF. The rearrangement joins TRBV21-1 to TRBJ2-6; the table's D call of TRBD1 was not tested on the DNA. TRBV21-1 is tagged as a pseudogene. The CDR3 has 16 residues.

With respect to this clone: This same CDR3 is encoded by further DNA sequences in the sample. The V and J genes are TRBV2 and TRBJ1-5, with 8 bases that match TRBD1. J gave up 2 bases and V 6 bases, and 0 bases lay outside the gene matches. The CDR3 sequence is 13 residues long. Germline loops: CDR1 SNHLY, CDR2 FYNNEI. CDR3 amino acids: CASRGQGNQPQHF. In nucleotides, the CDR3 is TGTGCCAGCAGGGGACAGGGCAATCAGCCCCAGCATTTT.

The rearrangement joins TRBV7-9 to TRBJ2-3, with D hard to call. Trimming stripped 0 bases from V and 7 bases from J, with 2 bases between. This CDR3 contains 11 residues. Germline-derived CDR1 and CDR2 are SEHNR and FQNEAQ (reference sequence). The CDR3 DNA reads as TGTGCCAGCAGCTTAGCCTATACGCAGTATTTT. It specifies CASSLAYTQYF.

This chain joins TRBV27 and TRBJ1-5; possible D gene TRBD1, 5 bases. Germline V gene data show CDR1 as MNHEY and CDR2 as SMNVEV (reference sequence). Trimming took off 6 bases at V and 1 base at J, with 13 bases between the two ends. This CDR3 contains 15 residues. CDR3 sequence reads: CASRKGRLSNQPQHF. CDR3 in DNA: TGTGCCAGCAGAAAGGGGAGGCTGAGCAATCAGCCCCAGCATTTT.

CDR3 residues: CASSMVPGVGEPQHF. The CDR3 bases are TGTGCCAGTAGTATGGTCCCAGGGGTTGGTGAGCCCCAGCATTTT. The chain combines TRBV19 with TRBJ1-5; D may be TRBD1 (6 bases). This CDR3 comprises 15 residues. CDR1 is LNHDA, CDR2 SQIVND, per germline (reference sequence). The V end was cut by 3 bases, the J end by 8 bases, with 17 bases between.

This rearrangement joins TRBV4-3 to TRBJ2-3, with 7 bases that match TRBD2. This CDR3 spans 15 amino acids. The germline V gene has CDR1 LGHNA and CDR2 YSLEER. V gave up 6 bases and J gave up 4 bases; unmatched junction bases: 10. CDR3 DNA: TGCGCCAGCAGGCCTATTGCGGGAGAGTCAGATACGCAGTATTTT. As protein: CASRPIAGESDTQYF.

On this clone: Other nucleotide sequences in the sample specify the same CDR3. This chain uses TRBV18 with TRBJ2-3; no clear D gene. Trimming took off 0 bases at V and 0 bases at J, with 4 bases between the two ends. This CDR3 region has 14 residues. Germline V CDR1 and CDR2: KGHSH, LQKENI. CDR3 sequence reads: CASSPPISTDTQYF. The CDR3 bases are TGTGCCAGCTCACCACCGATCAGCACAGATACGCAGTATTTT.

The chain joins TRBV7-9 to TRBJ2-7; 8 positions match TRBD2. Losses at the gene ends were 5 bases for V and 11 bases for J; bases not matched to a gene: 14. The CDR3 runs to 14 residues. Germline CDR1 reads SEHNR; CDR2 reads FQNEAQ (reference sequence). Here the CDR3 reads CASSLTSGSTSKYF. The DNA of the CDR3 is TGTGCCAGCAGCCTTACTAGCGGATCTACGAGCAAGTACTTC.

This clone was recorded only once. The V and J genes are TRBV9 and TRBJ2-7; TRBD1 matches 8 bases. The trim removed 0 bases at V and 0 bases at J, leaving 5 bases unmatched. This CDR3 has 16 amino acids. Germline V gives CDR1 SGDLS, CDR2 YYNGEE. DNA of the CDR3: TGTGCCAGCAGCGTAGACGGACAGGGAAGCTCCTACGAGCAGTACTTC. Translation: CASSVDGQGSSYEQYF. The full variable domain, its missing parts supplied by reference TRBV9 and TRBJ2-7, is DSGVTQTPKHLITATGQRVTLRCSPRSGDLSVYWYQQSLDQGLQFLIQYYNGEERAKGNILERFSAQQFPDLHSELNLSSLELGDSALYFCASSVDGQGSSYEQYFGPGTRLTVT.

This chain connects TRBV28 to TRBJ1-1; D remains ambiguous. V lost 5 bases to trimming and J lost 5 bases, with 12 bases between them. Germline CDR1 and CDR2: MDHEN and SYDVKM. The CDR3 totals 13 residues. The CDR3 loop is CASSRAGRTEAFF. The CDR3 DNA reads TGTGCCAGCAGTCGCGCCGGACGGACTGAAGCTTTCTTT.

The chain couples TRBV5-1 to TRBJ2-7; the D is unclear. The CDR3 sequence is 15 residues long. V lost 0 bases, J lost 0 bases, and 10 bases lay in between. Looked up from germline, CDR1 is SGHRS and CDR2 is YFSETQ. The CDR3 sequence is CASSLVLRNSYEQYF. CDR3 DNA: TGCGCCAGCAGCTTGGTGCTCAGGAACTCCTACGAGCAGTACTTC.

The rearrangement links TRBV7-2 to TRBJ2-1, with TRBD2 matching 7 bases. The CDR3 sequence is 15 residues long. CDR1 and CDR2 from the germline V gene are SGHTA and FQGNSA. Losses at the gene ends were 5 bases for V and 5 bases for J; bases not matched to a gene: 9. The CDR3 loop is CASSLRLAWDNEQFF. The CDR3 DNA reads as TGTGCCAGCAGCCTACGACTAGCATGGGACAATGAGCAGTTCTTC.

This chain links TRBV28 with TRBJ1-5; D not resolved. This CDR3 comprises 15 residues. Germline loops: CDR1 MDHEN, CDR2 SYDVKM. The ends were cut back, 1 base at V and 6 bases at J, with 13 bases in the middle. CDR3 residues: CASSLYGRVIQPQHF. CDR3 sequence (DNA): TGTGCCAGCAGTTTATATGGGAGGGTAATTCAGCCCCAGCATTTT.

The chain recombines TRBV5-1 with TRBJ1-2, with 7 bases aligning to TRBD1. The trim removed 4 bases at V and 6 bases at J, leaving 9 bases unmatched. CDR3 length: 14 amino acids. Germline V gene sequence: CDR1 SGHRS, CDR2 YFSETQ. The CDR3 region has the DNA TGCGCCAGCAGCCCCCCTTCGACAGGGAATGGCTACACCTTC. This codes for CASSPPSTGNGYTF. Filled out from reference TRBV5-1 and TRBJ1-2, the complete variable domain reads KAGVTQTPRYLIKTRGQQVTLSCSPISGHRSVSWYQQTPGQGLQFLFEYFSETQRNKGNFPGRFSGRQFSNSRSEMNVSTLELGDSALYLCASSPPSTGNGYTFGSGTRLTVV.

V gene TRBV4-3 combines with J gene TRBJ1-1; 7 bases line up with TRBD1. CDR1 and CDR2 from the germline V gene are LGHNA and YSLEER. V shed 3 bases and J 1 base; nucleotides not matched to a gene: 2. CDR3 length equals 14 residues. In nucleotides, the CDR3 is TGCGCCAGCAGCCAGGGACAGACGAACACTGAAGCTTTCTTT. Residues: CASSQGQTNTEAFF.

The rearrangement joins TRBV7-3 to TRBJ1-1; D might be TRBD1 (5 bases). The CDR3 contains 16 residues. From germline, CDR1 is SGHTA and CDR2 FQGTGA. Trimming stripped 5 bases from V and 3 bases from J, with 19 bases between. CDR3 bases: TGTGCCAGCAGCCGCGGGGCGGGAGGGAGAGACACTGAAGCTTTCTTT. Protein: CASSRGAGGRDTEAFF. The entire variable domain, with the rest obtained from reference TRBV7-3 and TRBJ1-1, is as follows: GAGVSQTPSNKVTEKGKYVELRCDPISGHTALYWYRQSLGQGPEFLIYFQGTGAADDSGLPNDRFFAVRPEGSVSTLKIQRTERGDSAVYLCASSRGAGGRDTEAFFGQGTRLTVV.

The chain links TRBV5-8 to TRBJ1-5; TRBD1 agrees at 9 bases. The V gene end was trimmed by 4 bases and the J gene end by 1 base; junction bases not matched to a gene: 6. The CDR3 has 16 amino acids. Germline V gives CDR1 SGHTS, CDR2 YDEGEE. The CDR3 DNA is TGTGCCAGCAGCCCGGGGACAGGGTGGAGCAATCAGCCCCAGCATTTT. This codes for CASSPGTGWSNQPQHF.

This rearrangement joins TRBV7-3 to TRBJ1-2; a possible D gene is TRBD1 (5 bases). From germline, CDR1 is SGHTA and CDR2 FQGTGA. V was cut by 2 bases and J by 3 bases, with 13 bases left in between. The CDR3 runs 15 residues. CDR3 residues: CASSLREGPYYGYTF. The CDR3 DNA reads as TGTGCCAGCAGCTTACGCGAGGGACCCTACTATGGCTACACCTTC.

The genes are TRBV7-2 and TRBJ1-1; D might be TRBD1 (6 bases). Germline V CDR1 and CDR2: SGHTA, FQGNSA. This CDR3 has 14 amino acids. V shed 3 bases and J shed 10 bases, with 18 bases lying between them. This CDR3 reads CASSFLPNRGGAFF. The CDR3 coding sequence is TGTGCCAGCAGCTTTCTCCCGAACCGAGGGGGAGCTTTCTTT. The entire variable domain, with the rest obtained from reference TRBV7-2 and TRBJ1-1, is as follows: GAGVSQSPSNKVTEKGKDVELRCDPISGHTALYWYRQSLGQGLEFLIYFQGNSAPDKSGLPSDRFSAERTGGSVSTLTIQRTQQEDSAVYLCASSFLPNRGGAFFGQGTRLTVV.

The chain carries TRBV27 and TRBJ1-2, with 8 bases that match TRBD1. V gave up 6 bases and J gave up 4 bases; unmatched junction bases: 16. The CDR3 is made up of 17 amino acids. Looked up from germline, CDR1 is MNHEY and CDR2 is SMNVEV (reference sequence). The CDR3 nucleotides are TGTGCCAGCAGAACACAGACCACAGGGGGTAAGAGCTATGGCTACACCTTC. Protein sequence: CASRTQTTGGKSYGYTF.

This clone was detected once. This chain connects TRBV5-1 to TRBJ2-5; no clear D. There are 13 residues in the CDR3. The germline gives CDR1 SGHRS, CDR2 YFSETQ. The V end lost 6 bases, the J end lost 5 bases, and 14 bases lay between the germline ends. Here the CDR3 DNA reads TGCGCCAGCAAACCCAGTATGGGGGAGACCCAGTACTTC. It encodes CASKPSMGETQYF.

The chain joins TRBV9 to TRBJ2-7; 11 bases match TRBD2. The CDR3 consists of 15 residues. V was pared by 0 bases and J by 6 bases, with 5 bases of the junction left unmatched. The germline V gene encodes CDR1 SGDLS and CDR2 YYNGEE. DNA of the CDR3: TGTGCCAGCAGCGTAGGAGGGACTAGCGGCCTCGAGCAGTACTTC. Amino acids: CASSVGGTSGLEQYF. Variable domain in full (rest from reference TRBV9 and TRBJ2-7): DSGVTQTPKHLITATGQRVTLRCSPRSGDLSVYWYQQSLDQGLQFLIQYYNGEERAKGNILERFSAQQFPDLHSELNLSSLELGDSALYFCASSVGGTSGLEQYFGPGTRLTVT.

About this clone itself: The same CDR3 also results from other DNA sequences found in this sample. This rearrangement joins TRBV7-9 to TRBJ2-7; 9 bases map to TRBD1. CDR1 SEHNR and CDR2 FQNEAQ come from the germline V gene (reference sequence). Unmatched junction bases numbered 7, after V lost 5 bases and J lost 5 bases. The CDR3 covers 14 residues. The CDR3 is CASSPGQGSNEQYF. The CDR3 DNA reads TGTGCCAGCAGCCCAGGACAGGGGAGCAACGAGCAGTACTTC.

The chain links TRBV5-1 to TRBJ2-3; D gene ambiguous. The CDR3 extends over 14 amino acids. Germline V CDR1 and CDR2: SGHRS, YFSETQ. V lost 1 base to trimming and J lost 3 bases, with 9 bases between them. The CDR3 DNA is TGCGCCAGCAGCTTGTTTCCAGGAACAGATACGCAGTATTTT. The encoded protein is CASSLFPGTDTQYF. Complete variable domain (other parts from reference TRBV5-1 and TRBJ2-3): KAGVTQTPRYLIKTRGQQVTLSCSPISGHRSVSWYQQTPGQGLQFLFEYFSETQRNKGNFPGRFSGRQFSNSRSEMNVSTLELGDSALYLCASSLFPGTDTQYFGPGTRLTVL.